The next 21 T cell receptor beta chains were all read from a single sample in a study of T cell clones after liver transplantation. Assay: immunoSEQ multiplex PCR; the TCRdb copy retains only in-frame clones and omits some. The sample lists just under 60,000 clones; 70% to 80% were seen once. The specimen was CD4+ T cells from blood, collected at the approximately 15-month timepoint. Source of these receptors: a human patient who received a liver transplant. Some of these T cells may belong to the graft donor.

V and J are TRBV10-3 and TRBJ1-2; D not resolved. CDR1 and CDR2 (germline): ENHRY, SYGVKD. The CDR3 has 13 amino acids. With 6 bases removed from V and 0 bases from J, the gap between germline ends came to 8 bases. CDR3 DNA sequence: TGTGCCATCAGGGATACTTCTAACTATGGCTACACCTTC. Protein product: CAIRDTSNYGYTF.

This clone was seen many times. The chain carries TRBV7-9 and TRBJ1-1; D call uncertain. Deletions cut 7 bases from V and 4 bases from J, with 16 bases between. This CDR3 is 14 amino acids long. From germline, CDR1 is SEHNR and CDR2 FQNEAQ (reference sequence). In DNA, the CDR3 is TGTGCCAGCACCTCCTCGTCCGGGTTCACTGAAGCTTTCTTT. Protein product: CASTSSSGFTEAFF.

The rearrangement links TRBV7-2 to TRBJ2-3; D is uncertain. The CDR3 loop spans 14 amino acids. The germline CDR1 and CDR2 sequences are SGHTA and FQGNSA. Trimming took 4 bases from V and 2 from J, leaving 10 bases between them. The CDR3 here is CASSSVKPTDTQYF. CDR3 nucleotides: TGTGCCAGCAGCTCGGTAAAACCCACAGATACGCAGTATTTT.

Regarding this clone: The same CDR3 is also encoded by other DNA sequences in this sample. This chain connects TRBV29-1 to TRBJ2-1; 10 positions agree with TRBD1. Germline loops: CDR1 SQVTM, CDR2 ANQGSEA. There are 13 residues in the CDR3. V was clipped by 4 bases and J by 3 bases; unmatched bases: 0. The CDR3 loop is CSVGTGGYNEQFF. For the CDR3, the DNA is TGCAGCGTTGGGACAGGGGGCTACAATGAGCAGTTCTTC.

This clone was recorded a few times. CDR3 residues: CASSDSTSGGADTQYF. CDR3 nucleotide sequence: TGTGCCAGCAGTGACTCGACTAGCGGGGGGGCAGATACGCAGTATTTT. The chain uses TRBV6-4 and TRBJ2-3, with TRBD2 matching 14 bases. CDR3 size: 16 residues. The trim removed 0 bases at V and 4 bases at J, leaving 0 bases unmatched. CDR1 and CDR2 (germline): MRHNA, SNTAGT.

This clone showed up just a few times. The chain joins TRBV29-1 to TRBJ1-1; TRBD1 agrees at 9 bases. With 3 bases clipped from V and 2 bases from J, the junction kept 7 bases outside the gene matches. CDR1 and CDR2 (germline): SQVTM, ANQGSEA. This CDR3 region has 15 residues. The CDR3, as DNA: TGCAGCGTTGAGGTTAACAGGGGGCGAAACACTGAAGCTTTCTTT. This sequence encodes CSVEVNRGRNTEAFF.

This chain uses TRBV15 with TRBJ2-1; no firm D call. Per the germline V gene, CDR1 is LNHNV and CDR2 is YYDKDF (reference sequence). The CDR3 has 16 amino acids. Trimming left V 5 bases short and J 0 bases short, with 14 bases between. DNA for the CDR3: TGTGCCACCAGCGGTTTCATCGGAGACTCCTACAATGAGCAGTTCTTC. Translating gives CATSGFIGDSYNEQFF.

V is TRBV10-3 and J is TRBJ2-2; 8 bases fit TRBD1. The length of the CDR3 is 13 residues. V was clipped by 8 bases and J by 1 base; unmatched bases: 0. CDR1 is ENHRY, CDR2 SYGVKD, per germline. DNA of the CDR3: TGTGCCATCGGGACAGGGAACACCGGGGAGCTGTTTTTT. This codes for CAIGTGNTGELFF.

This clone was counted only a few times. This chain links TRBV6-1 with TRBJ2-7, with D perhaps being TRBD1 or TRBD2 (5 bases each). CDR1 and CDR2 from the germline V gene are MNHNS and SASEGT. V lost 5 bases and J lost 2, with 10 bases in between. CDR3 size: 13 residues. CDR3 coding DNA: TGTGCCAGCAGTCGGGACCCTACCTACGAGCAGTACGTC. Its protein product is CASSRDPTYEQYV.

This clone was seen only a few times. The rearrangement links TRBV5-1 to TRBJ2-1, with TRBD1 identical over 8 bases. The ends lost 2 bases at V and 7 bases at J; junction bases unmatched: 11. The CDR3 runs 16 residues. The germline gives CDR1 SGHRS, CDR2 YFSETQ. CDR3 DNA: TGCGCCAGCAGCTTCACGGGACAGGCGGGGCGTAATGAGCAGTTCTTC. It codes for CASSFTGQAGRNEQFF.

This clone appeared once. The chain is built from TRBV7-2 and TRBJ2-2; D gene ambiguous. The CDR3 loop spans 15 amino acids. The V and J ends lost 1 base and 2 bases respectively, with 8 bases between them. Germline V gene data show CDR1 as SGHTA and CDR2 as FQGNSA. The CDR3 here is CASSLVGRNTGELFF. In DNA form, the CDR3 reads TGTGCCAGCAGCTTAGTAGGGCGTAACACCGGGGAGCTGTTTTTT.

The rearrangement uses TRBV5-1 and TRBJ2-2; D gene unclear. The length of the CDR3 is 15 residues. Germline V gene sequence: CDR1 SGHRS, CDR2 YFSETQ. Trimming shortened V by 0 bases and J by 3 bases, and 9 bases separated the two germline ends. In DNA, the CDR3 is TGCGCCAGCAGCTTGGGCCCCATTGACACCGGGGAGCTGTTTTTT. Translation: CASSLGPIDTGELFF.

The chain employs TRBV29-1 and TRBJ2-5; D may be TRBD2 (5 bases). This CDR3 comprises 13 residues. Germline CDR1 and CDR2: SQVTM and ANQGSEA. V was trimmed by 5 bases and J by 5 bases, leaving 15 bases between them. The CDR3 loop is CSVSRRNDETQYF. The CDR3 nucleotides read TGCAGCGTTAGTAGGAGGAACGACGAGACCCAGTACTTC.

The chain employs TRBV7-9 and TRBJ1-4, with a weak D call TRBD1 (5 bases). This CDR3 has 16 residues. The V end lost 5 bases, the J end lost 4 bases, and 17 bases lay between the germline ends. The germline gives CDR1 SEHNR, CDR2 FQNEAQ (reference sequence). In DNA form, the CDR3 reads TGTGCCAGCAGCACCTCTGCGGGGGGTGTTAATGAAAAACTGTTTTTT. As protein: CASSTSAGGVNEKLFF.

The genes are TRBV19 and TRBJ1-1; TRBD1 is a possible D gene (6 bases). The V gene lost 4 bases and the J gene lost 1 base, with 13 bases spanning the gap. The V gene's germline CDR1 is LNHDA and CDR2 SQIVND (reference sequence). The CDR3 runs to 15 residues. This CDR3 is CASSTQGSGNTEAFF. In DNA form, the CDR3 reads TGTGCCAGTAGTACCCAGGGGTCAGGGAACACTGAAGCTTTCTTT. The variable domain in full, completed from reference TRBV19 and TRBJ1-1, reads DGGITQSPKYLFRKEGQNVTLSCEQNLNHDAMYWYRQDPGQGLRLIYYSQIVNDFQKGDIAEGYSVSREKKESFPLTVTSAQKNPTAFYLCASSTQGSGNTEAFFGQGTRLTVV.

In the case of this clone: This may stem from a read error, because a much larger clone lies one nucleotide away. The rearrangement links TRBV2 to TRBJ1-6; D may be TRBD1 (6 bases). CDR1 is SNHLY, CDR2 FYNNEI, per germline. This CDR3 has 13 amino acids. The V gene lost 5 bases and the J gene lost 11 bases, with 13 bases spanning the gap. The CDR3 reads CASSRGEGAPLHF. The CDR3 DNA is TGTGCCAGCAGTCGGGGGGAGGGGGCACCCCTCCACTTT.

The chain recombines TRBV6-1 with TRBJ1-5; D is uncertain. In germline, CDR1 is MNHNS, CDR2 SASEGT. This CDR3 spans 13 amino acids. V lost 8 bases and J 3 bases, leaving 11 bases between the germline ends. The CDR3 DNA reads TGTGCCAGCGGGGAGGCAGTCAATCAGCCCCAGCATTTT. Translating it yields CASGEAVNQPQHF.

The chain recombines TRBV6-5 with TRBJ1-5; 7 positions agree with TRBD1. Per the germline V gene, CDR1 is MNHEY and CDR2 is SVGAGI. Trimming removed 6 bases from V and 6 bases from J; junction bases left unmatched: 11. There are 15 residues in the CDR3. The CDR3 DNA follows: TGTGCCAGCAGAGGACAGGTGGCAGGCGGTCAGCCCCAGCATTTT. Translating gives CASRGQVAGGQPQHF.

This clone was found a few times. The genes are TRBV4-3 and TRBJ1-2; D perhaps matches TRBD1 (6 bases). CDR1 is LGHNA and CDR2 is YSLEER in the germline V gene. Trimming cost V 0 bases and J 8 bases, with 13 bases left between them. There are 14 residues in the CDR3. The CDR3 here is CASSQEEGVGGYTF. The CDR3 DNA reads TGCGCCAGCAGCCAAGAAGAGGGGGTTGGAGGCTACACCTTC.

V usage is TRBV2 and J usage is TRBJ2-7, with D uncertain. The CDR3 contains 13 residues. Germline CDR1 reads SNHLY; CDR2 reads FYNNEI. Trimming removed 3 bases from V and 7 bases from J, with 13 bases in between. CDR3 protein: CASSDNPMGEQYV. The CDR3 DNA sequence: TGTGCCAGCAGTGACAACCCAATGGGTGAGCAGTACGTC.

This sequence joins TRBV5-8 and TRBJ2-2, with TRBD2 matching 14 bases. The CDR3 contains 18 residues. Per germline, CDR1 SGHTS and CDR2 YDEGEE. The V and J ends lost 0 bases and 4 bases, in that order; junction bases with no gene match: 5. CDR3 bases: TGTGCCAGCAGCTTGGTAGGGACTAGCGGGAGTCTCACCGGGGAGCTGTTTTTT. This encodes CASSLVGTSGSLTGELFF.